This TCR beta chain was identified during a study of CD8+CD57+ T cells in acquired aplastic anemia. It was genomic DNA that served as the template for profiling TCR beta VDJ and CDR3. TCRdb passed the reads through MiXCR, listing each CDR3 protein once. The sample has more than 100,000 distinct CDR3 sequences, 41% seen once. As regards this clonotype: A read error is possible here, since a much larger clone lies one base away.

Sequencing input: sorted CD4+, CD8+, or CD8+CD57+ T cells (not recorded which) from PBMCs. This TCR came from a human donor in good health, serving as a control.

In DNA form, the CDR3 reads TGTGCCTGCAGCGTAGAGGGGTCTAGCGGGGGGCCGTCCCGCGGCGGGGAGCTGTTTTTT. It yields the protein CACSVEGSSGGPSRGGELFF. The chain links TRBV9 to TRBJ2-2, with TRBD2 identical over 11 bases. This CDR3 comprises 20 residues. Germline CDR1 and CDR2: SGDLS and YYNGEE.